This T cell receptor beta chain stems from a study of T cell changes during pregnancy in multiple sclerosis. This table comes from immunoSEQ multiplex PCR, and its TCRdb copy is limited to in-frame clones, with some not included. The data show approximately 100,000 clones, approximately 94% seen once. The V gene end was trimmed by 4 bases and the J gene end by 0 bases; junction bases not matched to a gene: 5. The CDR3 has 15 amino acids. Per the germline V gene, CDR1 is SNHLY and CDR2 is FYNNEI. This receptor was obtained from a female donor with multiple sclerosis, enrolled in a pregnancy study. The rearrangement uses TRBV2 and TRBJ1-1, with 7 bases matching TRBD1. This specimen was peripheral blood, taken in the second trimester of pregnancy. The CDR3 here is CASSARQGMNTEAFF. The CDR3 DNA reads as TGTGCCAGCAGTGCTAGACAGGGCATGAACACTGAAGCTTTCTTT.